This T cell receptor (beta chain) was documented in a study of blood T cell repertoires in COVID-19. In the source study's methods: Amplification with reference gene primers provided the estimates of nucleated cell counts. This table comes from immunoSEQ multiplex PCR, and its TCRdb copy is limited to in-frame clones, with some not included. The V and J calls and clone size come from that table; D and trimming were worked out from the DNA. The sample records 90,000 or so clones, 70% to 90% being singletons. V gave up 3 bases and J gave up 9 bases, with 15 bases separating them. The CDR3 has 14 residues. The V gene's germline CDR1 is LGHDT and CDR2 YNNKEL (reference sequence).

The sequence was obtained from a woman aged 60-70 years with COVID-19, enrolled during active disease. The chain links TRBV3-1 (or the pseudogene TRBV3-2) to TRBJ2-1, with a weak D call TRBD2 (7 bases). The specimen was peripheral blood. The CDR3 here is CASSHLRGAGEQFF. CDR3 nucleotides: TGTGCCAGCAGCCACCTCCGGGGGGCGGGTGAGCAGTTCTTC.